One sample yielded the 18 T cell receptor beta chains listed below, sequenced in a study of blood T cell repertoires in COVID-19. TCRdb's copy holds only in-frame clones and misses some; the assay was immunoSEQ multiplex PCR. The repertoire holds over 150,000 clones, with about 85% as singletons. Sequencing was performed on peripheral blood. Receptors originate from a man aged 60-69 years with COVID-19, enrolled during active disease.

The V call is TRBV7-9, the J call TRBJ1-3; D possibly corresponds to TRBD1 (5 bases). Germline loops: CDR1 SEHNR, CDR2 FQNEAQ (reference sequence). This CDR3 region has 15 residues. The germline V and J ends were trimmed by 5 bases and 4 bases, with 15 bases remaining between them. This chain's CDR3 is CASSRLGGSGNTIYF. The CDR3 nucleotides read TGTGCCAGCAGCCGACTGGGGGGGTCCGGAAACACCATATATTTT.

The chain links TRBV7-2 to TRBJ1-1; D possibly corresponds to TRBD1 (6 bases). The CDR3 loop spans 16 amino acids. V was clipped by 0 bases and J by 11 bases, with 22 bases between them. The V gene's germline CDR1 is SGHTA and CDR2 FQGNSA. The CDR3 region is CASSLAGGGQKVEAFF. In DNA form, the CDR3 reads TGTGCCAGCAGCTTAGCAGGGGGAGGGCAGAAGGTTGAGGCTTTCTTT. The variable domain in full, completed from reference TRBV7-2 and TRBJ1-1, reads GAGVSQSPSNKVTEKGKDVELRCDPISGHTALYWYRQSLGQGLEFLIYFQGNSAPDKSGLPSDRFSAERTGGSVSTLTIQRTQQEDSAVYLCASSLAGGGQKVEAFFGQGTRLTVV.

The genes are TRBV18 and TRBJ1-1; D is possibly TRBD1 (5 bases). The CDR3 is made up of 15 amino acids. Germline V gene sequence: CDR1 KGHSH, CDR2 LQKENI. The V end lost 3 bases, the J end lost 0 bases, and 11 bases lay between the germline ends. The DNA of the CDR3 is TGTGCCAGCTCACCCGTGACAGATATGAACACTGAAGCTTTCTTT. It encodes CASSPVTDMNTEAFF. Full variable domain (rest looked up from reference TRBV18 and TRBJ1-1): NAGVMQNPRHLVRRRGQEARLRCSPMKGHSHVYWYRQLPEEGLKFMVYLQKENIIDESGMPKERFSAEFPKEGPSILRIQQVVRGDSAAYFCASSPVTDMNTEAFFGQGTRLTVV.

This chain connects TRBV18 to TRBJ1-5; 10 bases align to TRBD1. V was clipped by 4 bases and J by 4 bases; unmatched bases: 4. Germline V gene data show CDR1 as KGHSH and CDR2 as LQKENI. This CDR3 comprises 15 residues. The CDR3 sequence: CASSRGTGVNQPQHF. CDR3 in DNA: TGTGCCAGCTCACGCGGGACAGGGGTTAATCAGCCCCAGCATTTT.

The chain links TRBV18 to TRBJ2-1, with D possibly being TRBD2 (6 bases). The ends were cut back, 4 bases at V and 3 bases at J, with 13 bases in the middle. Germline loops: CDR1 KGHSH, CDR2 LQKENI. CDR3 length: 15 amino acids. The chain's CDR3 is CASSRRGVDYNEQFF. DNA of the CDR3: TGTGCCAGCTCACGGAGGGGAGTTGACTACAATGAGCAGTTCTTC.

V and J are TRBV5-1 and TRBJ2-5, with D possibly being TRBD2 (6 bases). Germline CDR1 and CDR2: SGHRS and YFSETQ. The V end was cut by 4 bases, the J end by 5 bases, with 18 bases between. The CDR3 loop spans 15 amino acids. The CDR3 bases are TGCGCCAGCAGCAGGCTCGGGGGACCATACGAGACCCAGTACTTC. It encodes CASSRLGGPYETQYF.

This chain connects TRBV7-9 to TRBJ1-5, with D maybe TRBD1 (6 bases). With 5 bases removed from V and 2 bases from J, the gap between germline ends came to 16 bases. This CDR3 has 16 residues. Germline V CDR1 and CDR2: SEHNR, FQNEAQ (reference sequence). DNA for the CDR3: TGTGCCAGCAGCCCCTCTACTAGGACAGGCAATCAGCCCCAGCATTTT. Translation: CASSPSTRTGNQPQHF.

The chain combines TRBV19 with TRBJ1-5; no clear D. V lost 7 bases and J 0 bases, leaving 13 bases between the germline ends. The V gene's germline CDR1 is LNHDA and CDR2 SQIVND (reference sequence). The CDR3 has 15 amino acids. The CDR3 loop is CASISVSNSNQPQHF. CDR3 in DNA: TGTGCCAGTATCTCGGTGTCGAATAGCAATCAGCCCCAGCATTTT.

CDR3 sequence reads: CASSLGQGNSPLHF. CDR3 sequence (DNA): TGCGCCAGCAGCCTGGGACAGGGGAATTCACCCCTCCACTTT. The chain couples TRBV4-3 to TRBJ1-6, with TRBD1 matching over 10 bases. CDR3 size: 14 residues. Trimming removed 4 bases from V and 7 bases from J; junction bases left unmatched: 1. Germline CDR1 and CDR2: LGHNA and YSLEER.

The CDR3 region has the DNA TGTGCCAGCAGCTTAAGGTGGAGGGACCTCTTCTCTGGAAACACCATATATTTT. Its protein product is CASSLRWRDLFSGNTIYF. The chain combines TRBV7-3 with TRBJ1-3, with D possibly TRBD1 on 5 matching bases. The CDR3 length is 18 residues. V was trimmed by 1 base and J by 0 bases, leaving 16 bases between them. Germline lookup yields CDR1 SGHTA and CDR2 FQGTGA. The whole variable domain, remainder taken from reference TRBV7-3 and TRBJ1-3, is GAGVSQTPSNKVTEKGKYVELRCDPISGHTALYWYRQSLGQGPEFLIYFQGTGAADDSGLPNDRFFAVRPEGSVSTLKIQRTERGDSAVYLCASSLRWRDLFSGNTIYFGEGSWLTVV.

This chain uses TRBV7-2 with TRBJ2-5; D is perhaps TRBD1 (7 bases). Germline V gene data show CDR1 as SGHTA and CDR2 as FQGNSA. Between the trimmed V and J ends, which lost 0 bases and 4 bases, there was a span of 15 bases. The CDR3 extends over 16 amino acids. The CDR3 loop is CASSLAGYRGGETQYF. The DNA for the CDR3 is TGTGCCAGCAGCTTAGCAGGGTACAGGGGAGGAGAGACCCAGTACTTC.

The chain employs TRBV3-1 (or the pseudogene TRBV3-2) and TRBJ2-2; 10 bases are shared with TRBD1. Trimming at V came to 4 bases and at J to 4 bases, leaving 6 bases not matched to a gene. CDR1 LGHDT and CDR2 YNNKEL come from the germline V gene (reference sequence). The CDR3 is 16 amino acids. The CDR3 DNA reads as TGTGCCAGCAGCCCGGGACAGGGGCGATCCACCGGGGAGCTGTTTTTT. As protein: CASSPGQGRSTGELFF.

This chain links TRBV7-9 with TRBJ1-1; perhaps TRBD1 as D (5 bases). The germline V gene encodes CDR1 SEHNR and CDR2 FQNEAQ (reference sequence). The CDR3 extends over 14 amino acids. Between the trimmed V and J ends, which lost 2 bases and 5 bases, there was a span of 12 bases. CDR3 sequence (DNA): TGTGCCAGCAGCTTATCCAGGGAGGGGACTGAAGCTTTCTTT. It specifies CASSLSREGTEAFF. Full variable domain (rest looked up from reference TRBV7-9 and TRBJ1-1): DTGVSQNPRHKITKRGQNVTFRCDPISEHNRLYWYRQTLGQGPEFLTYFQNEAQLEKSRLLSDRFSAERPKGSFSTLEIQRTEQGDSAMYLCASSLSREGTEAFFGQGTRLTVV.

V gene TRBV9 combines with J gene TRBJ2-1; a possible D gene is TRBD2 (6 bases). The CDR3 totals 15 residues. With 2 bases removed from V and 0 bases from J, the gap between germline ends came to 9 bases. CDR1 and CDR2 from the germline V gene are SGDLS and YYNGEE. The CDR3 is CASSVTGDSYNEQFF. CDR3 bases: TGTGCCAGCAGCGTTACGGGGGACTCCTACAATGAGCAGTTCTTC. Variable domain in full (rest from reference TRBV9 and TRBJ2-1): DSGVTQTPKHLITATGQRVTLRCSPRSGDLSVYWYQQSLDQGLQFLIQYYNGEERAKGNILERFSAQQFPDLHSELNLSSLELGDSALYFCASSVTGDSYNEQFFGPGTRLTVL.

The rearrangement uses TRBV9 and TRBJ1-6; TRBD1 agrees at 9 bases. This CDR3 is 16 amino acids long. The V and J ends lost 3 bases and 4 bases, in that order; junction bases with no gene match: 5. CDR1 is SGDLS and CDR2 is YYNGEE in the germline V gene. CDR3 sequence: CASSASQGAYNSPLHF. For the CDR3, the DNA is TGTGCCAGCAGCGCCTCACAGGGGGCTTATAATTCACCCCTCCACTTT.

The CDR3 DNA follows: TGTGCCAGCAGCTTTAGAAACACCGGGGAGCTGTTTTTT. This sequence encodes CASSFRNTGELFF. This chain uses TRBV7-3 with TRBJ2-2; D is uncertain. Germline values: CDR1 SGHTA, CDR2 FQGTGA. This CDR3 contains 13 residues. Trimming removed 3 bases at V and 2 bases at J, with 4 bases between. The variable domain in full, completed from reference TRBV7-3 and TRBJ2-2, reads GAGVSQTPSNKVTEKGKYVELRCDPISGHTALYWYRQSLGQGPEFLIYFQGTGAADDSGLPNDRFFAVRPEGSVSTLKIQRTERGDSAVYLCASSFRNTGELFFGEGSRLTVL.

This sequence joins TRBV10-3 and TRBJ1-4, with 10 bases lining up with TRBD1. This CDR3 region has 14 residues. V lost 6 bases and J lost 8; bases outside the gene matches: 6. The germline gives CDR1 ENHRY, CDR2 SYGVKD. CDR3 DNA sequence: TGTGCCATCAGCCCGACAGGGGGCAGGGAAAAACTGTTTTTT. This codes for CAISPTGGREKLFF.

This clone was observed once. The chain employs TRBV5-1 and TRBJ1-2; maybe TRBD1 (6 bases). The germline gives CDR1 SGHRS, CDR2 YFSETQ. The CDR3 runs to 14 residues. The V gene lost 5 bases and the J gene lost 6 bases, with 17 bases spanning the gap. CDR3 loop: CASSLLTQGDGYTF. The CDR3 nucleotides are TGCGCCAGCAGTCTCCTGACACAGGGCGATGGCTACACCTTC.